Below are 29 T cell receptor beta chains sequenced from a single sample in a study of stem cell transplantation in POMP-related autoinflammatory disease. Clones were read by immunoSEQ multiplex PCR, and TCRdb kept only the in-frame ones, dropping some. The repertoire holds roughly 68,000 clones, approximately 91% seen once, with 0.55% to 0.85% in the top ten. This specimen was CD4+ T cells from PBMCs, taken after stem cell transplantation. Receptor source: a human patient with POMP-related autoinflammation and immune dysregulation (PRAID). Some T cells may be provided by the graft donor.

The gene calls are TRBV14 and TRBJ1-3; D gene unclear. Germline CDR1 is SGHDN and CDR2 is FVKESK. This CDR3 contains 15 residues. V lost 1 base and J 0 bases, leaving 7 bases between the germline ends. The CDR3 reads CASSQVVSSGNTIYF. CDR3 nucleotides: TGTGCCAGCAGCCAAGTGGTCAGCTCTGGAAACACCATATATTTT. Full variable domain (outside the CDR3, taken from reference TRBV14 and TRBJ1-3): EAGVTQFPSHSVIEKGQTVTLRCDPISGHDNLYWYRRVMGKEIKFLLHFVKESKQDESGMPNNRFLAERTGGTYSTLKVQPAELEDSGVYFCASSQVVSSGNTIYFGEGSWLTVV.

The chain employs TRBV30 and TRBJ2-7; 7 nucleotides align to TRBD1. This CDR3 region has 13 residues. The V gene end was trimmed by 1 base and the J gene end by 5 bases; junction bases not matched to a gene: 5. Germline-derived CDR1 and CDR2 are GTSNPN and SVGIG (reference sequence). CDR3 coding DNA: TGTGCCTGGAGTGGGCAGGGGGTGGACGAGCAGTACTTC. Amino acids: CAWSGQGVDEQYF.

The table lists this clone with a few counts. The CDR3 spells CASSHGQGNYGYTF. The CDR3 DNA follows: TGTGCCAGCAGCCACGGACAGGGGAACTATGGCTACACCTTC. The chain links TRBV5-8 to TRBJ1-2; 9 bases line up with TRBD1. The CDR3 length is 14 residues. V was pared by 4 bases and J by 2 bases, with 3 bases of the junction left unmatched. The germline V gene has CDR1 SGHTS and CDR2 YDEGEE.

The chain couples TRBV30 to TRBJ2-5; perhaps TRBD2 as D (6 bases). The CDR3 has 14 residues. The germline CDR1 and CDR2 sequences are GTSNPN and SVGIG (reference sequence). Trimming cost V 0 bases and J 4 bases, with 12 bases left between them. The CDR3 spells CAWSVLGGIETQYF. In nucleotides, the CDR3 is TGTGCCTGGAGTGTACTGGGGGGAATAGAGACCCAGTACTTC.

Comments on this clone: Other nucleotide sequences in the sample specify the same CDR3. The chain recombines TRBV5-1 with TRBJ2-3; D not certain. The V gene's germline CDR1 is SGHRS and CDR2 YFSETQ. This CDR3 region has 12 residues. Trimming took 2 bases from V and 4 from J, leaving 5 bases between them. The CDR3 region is CASSFGSDTQYF. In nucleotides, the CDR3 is TGCGCCAGCAGCTTCGGGTCAGATACGCAGTATTTT.

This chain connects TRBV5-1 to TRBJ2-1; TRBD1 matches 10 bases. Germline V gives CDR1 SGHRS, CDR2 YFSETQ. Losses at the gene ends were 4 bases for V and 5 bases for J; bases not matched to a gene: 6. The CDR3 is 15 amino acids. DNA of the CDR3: TGCGCCAGCAGCGACAGGGGGCAGAACCACAATGAGCAGTTCTTC. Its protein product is CASSDRGQNHNEQFF.

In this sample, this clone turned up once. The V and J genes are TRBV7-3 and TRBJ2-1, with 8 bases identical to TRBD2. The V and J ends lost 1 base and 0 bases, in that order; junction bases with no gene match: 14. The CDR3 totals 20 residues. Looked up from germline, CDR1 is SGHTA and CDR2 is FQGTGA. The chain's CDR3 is CASSLKAGAPYITSYNEQFF. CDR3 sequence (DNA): TGTGCCAGCAGCTTAAAAGCGGGAGCCCCATATATTACCTCCTACAATGAGCAGTTCTTC.

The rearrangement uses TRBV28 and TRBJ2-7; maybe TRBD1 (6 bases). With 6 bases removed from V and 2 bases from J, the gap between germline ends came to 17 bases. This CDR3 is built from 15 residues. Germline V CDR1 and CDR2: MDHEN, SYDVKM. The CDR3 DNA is TGTGCCAGCAGCCTCCCTGACAGGACACCCTACGAGCAGTACTTC. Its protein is CASSLPDRTPYEQYF.

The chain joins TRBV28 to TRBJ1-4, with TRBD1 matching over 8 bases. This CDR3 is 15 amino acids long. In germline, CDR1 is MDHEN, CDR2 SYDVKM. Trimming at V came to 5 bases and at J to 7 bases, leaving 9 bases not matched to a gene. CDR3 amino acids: CASSTDRGGIEKLFF. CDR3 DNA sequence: TGTGCCAGCAGTACTGACAGGGGCGGGATTGAAAAACTGTTTTTT.

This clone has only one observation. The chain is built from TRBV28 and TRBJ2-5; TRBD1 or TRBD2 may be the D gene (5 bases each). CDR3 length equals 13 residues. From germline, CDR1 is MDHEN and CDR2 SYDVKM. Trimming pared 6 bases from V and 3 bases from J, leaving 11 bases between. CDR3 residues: CASRSGTKETQYF. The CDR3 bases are TGTGCCAGCAGGTCCGGGACGAAAGAGACCCAGTACTTC. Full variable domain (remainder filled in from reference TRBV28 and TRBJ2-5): DVKVTQSSRYLVKRTGEKVFLECVQDMDHENMFWYRQDPGLGLRLIYFSYDVKMKEKGDIPEGYSVSREKKERFSLILESASTNQTSMYLCASRSGTKETQYFGPGTRLLVL.

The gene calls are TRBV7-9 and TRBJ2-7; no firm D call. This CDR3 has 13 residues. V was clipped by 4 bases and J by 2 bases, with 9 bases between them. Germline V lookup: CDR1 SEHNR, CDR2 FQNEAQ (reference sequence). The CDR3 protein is CASSSDIPYEQYV. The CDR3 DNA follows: TGTGCCAGCAGCTCCGACATTCCCTACGAGCAGTACGTC.

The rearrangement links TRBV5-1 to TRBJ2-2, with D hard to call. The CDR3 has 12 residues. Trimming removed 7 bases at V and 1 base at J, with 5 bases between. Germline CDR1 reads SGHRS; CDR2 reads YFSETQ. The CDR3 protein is CASQENTGELFF. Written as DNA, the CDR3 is TGCGCCAGCCAAGAGAACACCGGGGAGCTGTTTTTT.

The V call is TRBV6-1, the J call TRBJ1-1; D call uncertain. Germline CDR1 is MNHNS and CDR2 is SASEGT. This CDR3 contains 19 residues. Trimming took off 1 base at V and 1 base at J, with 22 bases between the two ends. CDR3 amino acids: CASSEGRVFNGIPNTEAFF. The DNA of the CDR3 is TGTGCCAGCAGTGAAGGACGGGTATTTAATGGCATCCCGAACACTGAAGCTTTCTTT.

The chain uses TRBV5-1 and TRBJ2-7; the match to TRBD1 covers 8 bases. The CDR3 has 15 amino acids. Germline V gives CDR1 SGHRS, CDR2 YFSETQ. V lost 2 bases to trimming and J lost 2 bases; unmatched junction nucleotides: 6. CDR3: CASSFLQGAPYEQYF. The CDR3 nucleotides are TGCGCCAGCAGCTTTCTCCAGGGGGCCCCCTACGAGCAGTACTTC.

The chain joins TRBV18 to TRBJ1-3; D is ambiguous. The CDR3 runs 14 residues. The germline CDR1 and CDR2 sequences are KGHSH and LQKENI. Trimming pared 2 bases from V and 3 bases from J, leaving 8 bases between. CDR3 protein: CASSPLGNGNTIYF. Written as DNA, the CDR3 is TGTGCCAGCTCACCATTGGGGAATGGAAACACCATATATTTT.

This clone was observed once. The DNA of the CDR3 is TGCGCCAGCAGCGATGGCCCGGGCTCCTACAATGAGCAGTTCTTC. Its protein is CASSDGPGSYNEQFF. The rearrangement joins TRBV5-1 to TRBJ2-1; D is undetermined. CDR1 and CDR2 (germline): SGHRS, YFSETQ. This CDR3 spans 15 amino acids. The V end was cut by 4 bases, the J end by 0 bases, with 11 bases between.

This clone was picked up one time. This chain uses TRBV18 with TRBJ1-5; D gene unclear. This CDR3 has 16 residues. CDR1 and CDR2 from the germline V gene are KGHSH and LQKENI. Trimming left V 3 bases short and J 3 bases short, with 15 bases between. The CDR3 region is CASSPSAPSNNQPQHF. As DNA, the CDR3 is TGTGCCAGCTCACCCTCAGCTCCAAGCAACAATCAGCCCCAGCATTTT. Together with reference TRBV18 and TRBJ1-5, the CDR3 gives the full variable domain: NAGVMQNPRHLVRRRGQEARLRCSPMKGHSHVYWYRQLPEEGLKFMVYLQKENIIDESGMPKERFSAEFPKEGPSILRIQQVVRGDSAAYFCASSPSAPSNNQPQHFGDGTRLSIL.

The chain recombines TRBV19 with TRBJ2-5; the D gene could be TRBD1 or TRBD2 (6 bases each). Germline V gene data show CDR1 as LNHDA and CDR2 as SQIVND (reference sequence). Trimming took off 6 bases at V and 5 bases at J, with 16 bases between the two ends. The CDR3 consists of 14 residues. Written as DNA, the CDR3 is TGTGCCAGTAGCGGGGGCTACCCCAGGGAGACCCAGTACTTC. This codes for CASSGGYPRETQYF.

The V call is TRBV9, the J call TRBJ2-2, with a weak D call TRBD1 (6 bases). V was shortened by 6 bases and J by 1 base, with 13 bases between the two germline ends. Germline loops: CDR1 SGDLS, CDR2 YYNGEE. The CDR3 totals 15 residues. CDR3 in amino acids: CASNGDTLNTGELFF. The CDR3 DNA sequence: TGTGCCAGCAACGGGGACACCTTGAACACCGGGGAGCTGTTTTTT.

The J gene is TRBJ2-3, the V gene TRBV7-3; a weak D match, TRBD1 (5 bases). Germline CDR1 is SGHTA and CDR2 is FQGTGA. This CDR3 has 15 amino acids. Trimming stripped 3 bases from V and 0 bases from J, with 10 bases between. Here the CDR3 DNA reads TGTGCCAGCAGCTTGCTGGGGCCCAGCACAGATACGCAGTATTTT. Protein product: CASSLLGPSTDTQYF.

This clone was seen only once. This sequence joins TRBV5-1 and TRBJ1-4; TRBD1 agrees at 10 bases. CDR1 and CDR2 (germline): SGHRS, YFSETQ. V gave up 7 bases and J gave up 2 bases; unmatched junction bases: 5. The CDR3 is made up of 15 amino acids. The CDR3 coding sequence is TGCGCCAGCGGCATGGGACAGGGGACTAATGAAAAACTGTTTTTT. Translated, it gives CASGMGQGTNEKLFF.

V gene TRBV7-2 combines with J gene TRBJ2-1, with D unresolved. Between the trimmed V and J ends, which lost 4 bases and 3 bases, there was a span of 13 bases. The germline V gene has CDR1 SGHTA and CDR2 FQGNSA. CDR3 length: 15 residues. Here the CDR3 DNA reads TGTGCCAGCAGCTCACCAGGATCCTACTACAATGAGCAGTTCTTC. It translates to CASSSPGSYYNEQFF.

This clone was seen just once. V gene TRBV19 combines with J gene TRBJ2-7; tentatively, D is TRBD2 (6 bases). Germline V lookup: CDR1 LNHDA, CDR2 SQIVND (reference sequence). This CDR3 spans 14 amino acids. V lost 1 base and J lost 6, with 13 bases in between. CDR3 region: CASSIVGLTPEQYF. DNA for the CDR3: TGTGCCAGTAGTATAGTGGGACTCACCCCCGAGCAGTACTTC.

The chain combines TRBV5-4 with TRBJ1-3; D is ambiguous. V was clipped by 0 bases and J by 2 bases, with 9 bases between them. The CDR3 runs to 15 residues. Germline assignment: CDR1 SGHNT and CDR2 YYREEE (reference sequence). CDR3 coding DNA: TGTGCCAGCAGCTTGGGAGGGTATCCTGGAAACACCATATATTTT. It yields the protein CASSLGGYPGNTIYF.

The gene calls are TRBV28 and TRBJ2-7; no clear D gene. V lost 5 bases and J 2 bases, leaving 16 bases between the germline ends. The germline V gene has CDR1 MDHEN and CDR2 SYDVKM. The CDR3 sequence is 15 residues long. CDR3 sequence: CASSPPQAFTYEQYF. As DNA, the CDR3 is TGTGCCAGCAGTCCACCCCAGGCCTTTACCTACGAGCAGTACTTC.

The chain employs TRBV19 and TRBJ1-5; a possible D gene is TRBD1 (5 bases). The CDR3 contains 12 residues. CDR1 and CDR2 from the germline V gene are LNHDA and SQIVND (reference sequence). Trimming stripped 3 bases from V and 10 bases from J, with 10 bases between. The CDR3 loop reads CASSMSQGPQHF. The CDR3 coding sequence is TGTGCCAGTAGTATGTCGCAGGGACCCCAGCATTTT.

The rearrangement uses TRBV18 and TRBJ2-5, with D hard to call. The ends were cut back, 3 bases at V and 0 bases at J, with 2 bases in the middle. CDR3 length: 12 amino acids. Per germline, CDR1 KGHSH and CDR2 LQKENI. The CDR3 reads CASSPYQETQYF. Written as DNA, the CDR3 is TGTGCCAGCTCACCTTACCAAGAGACCCAGTACTTC.

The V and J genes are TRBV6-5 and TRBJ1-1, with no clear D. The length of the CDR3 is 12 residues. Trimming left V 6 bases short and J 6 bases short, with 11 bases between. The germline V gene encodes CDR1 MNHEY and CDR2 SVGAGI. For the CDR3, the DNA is TGTGCCAGCAGACCCAGAGGAGCTGAAGCTTTCTTT. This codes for CASRPRGAEAFF.

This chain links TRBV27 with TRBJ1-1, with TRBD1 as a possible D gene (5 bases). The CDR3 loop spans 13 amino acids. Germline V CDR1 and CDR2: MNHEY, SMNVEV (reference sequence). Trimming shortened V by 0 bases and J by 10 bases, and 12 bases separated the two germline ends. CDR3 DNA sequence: TGTGCCAGCAGTTTATCGGGGCCTAGGGGAGCTTTCTTT. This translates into CASSLSGPRGAFF.